These T cell receptor beta chains were read from a single sample in a study of shared clonotypes between healthy human individuals. The repertoire was sequenced with immunoSEQ multiplex PCR; TCRdb's copy has only in-frame clones and lacks some. The profile shows 2 million to 3 million clones, around 94% of them singletons. Material: naive CD4+ T cells sorted from blood. Receptors originate from a man younger than 30 in good health. Both conserved end residues are part of each CDR3. D genes are given only for firm matches. A clone size is listed for some rows: how often the clone was seen (once, few, many), or a class if it is expanded.

j_call v_call cdr3_length d_call clone_size cdr3_nt cdr3_aa
TRBJ2-4 TRBV6-1 12 NA NA TGTGCCAGCACTCAGGGGAGGAACATTCAGTACTTC CASTQGRNIQYF
TRBJ1-1 TRBV5-1 17 TRBD1 NA TGCGCCAGCAGCAAAGTCCCGGGACAGGGAATGAACACTGAAGCTTTCTTT CASSKVPGQGMNTEAFF
TRBJ2-7 TRBV9 14 NA NA TGTGCCAGCAGCGTAGGTTCAGGCACCTACGAGCAGTACTTC CASSVGSGTYEQYF
TRBJ1-5 TRBV6-5 14 NA once TGTGCCAGCAGCCGGGACGGTAGCAATCAGCCCCAGCATTTT CASSRDGSNQPQHF
TRBJ2-2 TRBV28 22 TRBD2 NA TGTGCCAGCAGTCTAAGCCCCTGGGGGGAGCGGGGGCCGGCGGGTTTCACCGGGGAGCTGTTTTTT CASSLSPWGERGPAGFTGELFF
TRBJ2-3 TRBV28 12 NA NA TGTGCCAGCGTAAAAAACCCAGATACGCAGTATTTT CASVKNPDTQYF
TRBJ2-3 TRBV19 14 TRBD1 NA TGTGCCTCCAGACAGGGCCAAGCCTGGGATACGCAGTATTTT CASRQGQAWDTQYF
TRBJ2-7 TRBV25-1 15 NA NA TGTGCCAGCAGTGATACATTCACAGGGATCGACGAGCAGTACTTC CASSDTFTGIDEQYF
TRBJ2-1 TRBV19 15 NA NA TGTGCCAGTAGTATGGGGGGTTCCCTCTACAATGAGCAGTTCTTC CASSMGGSLYNEQFF
TRBJ2-2 TRBV30 13 NA NA TGTGCCTGGAGTGTACGGTCGGCCGGGGAGCTGTTTTTT CAWSVRSAGELFF
TRBJ2-1 TRBV11-2 15 NA NA TGTGCCAGCAGCTTTTTCGGGGTTGCCTACAATGAGCAGTTCTTC CASSFFGVAYNEQFF
TRBJ1-4 TRBV28 15 TRBD1 once TGTGCCAGCAGACTAGTTCTGGACAGGGGCGAAAAACTGTTTTTT CASRLVLDRGEKLFF
TRBJ1-2 TRBV7-2 15 TRBD1 NA TGTGCCAGCAGCTTAGGACCGGGACAGACCTATGGCTACACCTTC CASSLGPGQTYGYTF
TRBJ2-7 TRBV27 14 TRBD1 NA TGTGCCAGCAGAAGGGGACAGGGCCTCTACGAGCAGTACTTC CASRRGQGLYEQYF
TRBJ2-3 TRBV10-3 15 NA NA TGTGCCATCAGTGACGGCAGCCAGAGCACAGATACGCAGTATTTT CAISDGSQSTDTQYF
TRBJ1-6 TRBV6-5 13 NA NA TGTGCCAGCAGTTACTCCCAGGGTAGGGCCCTCCACTTT CASSYSQGRALHF
TRBJ2-5 TRBV9 13 NA NA TGTGCCAGCAGCGAGGGATCGGGGGAGACCCAGTACTTC CASSEGSGETQYF
TRBJ2-2 TRBV9 15 TRBD1 NA TGTGCCAGCAGCGTAGAGACAGGGGCCACCGGGGAGCTGTTTTTT CASSVETGATGELFF
TRBJ2-3 TRBV6-1 16 TRBD2 NA TGTGCCAGCAGTGGCGGACTAGCGGGGGTGTTAGATACGCAGTATTTT CASSGGLAGVLDTQYF
TRBJ1-4 TRBV10-3 12 NA NA TGTGCCATCGGACCTGTCCAGGAAAAACTGTTTTTT CAIGPVQEKLFF
TRBJ2-1 TRBV5-4 19 TRBD2 NA TGTGCCAGCAGCTCCACCGGGACTAGCGGGAGGGCGAGCTACAATGAGCAGTTCTTC CASSSTGTSGRASYNEQFF
TRBJ2-7 TRBV11-2 15 NA few TGTGCCAGCAGCTTCGCGGGACCCACCTCCTACGAGCAGTACTTC CASSFAGPTSYEQYF
TRBJ1-4 TRBV5-4 14 NA NA TGTGCCAGCAGCTCCGGGGGTACTAATGAAAAACTGTTTTTT CASSSGGTNEKLFF
TRBJ2-7 TRBV7-2 14 NA NA TGTGCCAGCAGCTTAGCGGACGGCTTCTACGGGCAGTACTTC CASSLADGFYGQYF
TRBJ2-7 TRBV6-5 12 NA NA TGTGCCAGCAGTTACGCCTGGGACGAGCAGTACTTC CASSYAWDEQYF